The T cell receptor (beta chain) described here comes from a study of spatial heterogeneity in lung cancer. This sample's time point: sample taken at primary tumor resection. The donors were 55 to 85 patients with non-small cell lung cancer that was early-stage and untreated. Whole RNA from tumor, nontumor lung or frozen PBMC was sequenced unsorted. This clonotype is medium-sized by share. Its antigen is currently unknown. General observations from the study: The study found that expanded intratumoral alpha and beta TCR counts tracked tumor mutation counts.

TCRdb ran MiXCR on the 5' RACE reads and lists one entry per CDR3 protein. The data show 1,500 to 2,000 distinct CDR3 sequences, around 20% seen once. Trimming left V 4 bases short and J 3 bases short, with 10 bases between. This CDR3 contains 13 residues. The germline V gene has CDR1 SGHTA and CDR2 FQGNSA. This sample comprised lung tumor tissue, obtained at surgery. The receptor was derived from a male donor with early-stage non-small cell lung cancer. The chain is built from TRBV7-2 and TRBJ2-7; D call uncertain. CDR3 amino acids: CASSSLVGYEQYF. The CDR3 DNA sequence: TGTGCCAGCAGCTCCCTAGTAGGCTACGAGCAGTACTTC.